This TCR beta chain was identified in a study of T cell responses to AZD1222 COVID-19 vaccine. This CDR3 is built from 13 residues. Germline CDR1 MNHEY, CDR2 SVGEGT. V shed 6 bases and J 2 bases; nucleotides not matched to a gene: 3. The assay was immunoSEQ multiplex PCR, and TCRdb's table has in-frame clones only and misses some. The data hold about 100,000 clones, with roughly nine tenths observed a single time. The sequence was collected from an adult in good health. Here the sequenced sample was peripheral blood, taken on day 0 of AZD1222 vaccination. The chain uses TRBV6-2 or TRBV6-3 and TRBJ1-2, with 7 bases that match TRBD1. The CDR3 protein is CASSLDRNYGYTF. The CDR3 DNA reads TGTGCCAGCAGCCTGGACAGGAACTATGGCTACACCTTC.